These 15 T cell receptor beta chains came from one sample sequenced in a study of early T cells in non-severe SARS-CoV-2 infection. TCRdb redid the calling of the 5' RACE reads with MiXCR, one entry per CDR3 protein. Seen here are some 55,000 distinct CDR3 sequences, more than 10% observed once, and the top ten hold about 2.5%. This specimen consisted of whole blood, obtained at baseline. All receptors derive from an adult who was a healthcare worker with PCR-confirmed SARS-CoV-2 infection or an uninfected control (not recorded which).

The chain combines TRBV11-3 with TRBJ2-3; TRBD1 might be the D (6 bases). The CDR3 spans 16 residues. CDR1 SGHNT and CDR2 YENEEA come from the germline V gene. Trimming stripped 3 bases from V and 1 base from J, with 14 bases between. CDR3 protein: CASSFRYRERTDTQYF. The CDR3 DNA sequence: TGTGCCAGCAGCTTCAGATACAGGGAACGCACAGATACGCAGTATTTT.

This clonotype has just a few counts. The rearrangement joins TRBV11-3 to TRBJ2-1, with 9 bases matching TRBD2. Trimming cost V 1 base and J 0 bases; bases outside gene matches: 10. The germline CDR1 and CDR2 sequences are SGHNT and YENEEA. This CDR3 comprises 19 residues. CDR3 nucleotide sequence: TGTGCCAGCAGCTTAGGTGCGGGAGGGCCTCCTAGCTCCTACAATGAGCAGTTCTTC. Protein: CASSLGAGGPPSSYNEQFF.

The chain is built from TRBV6-6 and TRBJ1-5; unclear D gene. The germline V and J ends were trimmed by 7 bases and 0 bases, with 16 bases remaining between them. Germline CDR1 MNHNY, CDR2 SVGAGI (reference sequence). The CDR3 has 16 residues. Written as DNA, the CDR3 is TGTGCCAGCAATCCTACGTCGGGTTATAGCAATCAGCCCCAGCATTTT. This sequence encodes CASNPTSGYSNQPQHF.

There are many counts of this clonotype. This chain connects TRBV29-1 to TRBJ2-7; possible D gene TRBD1, 5 bases. Trimming stripped 5 bases from V and 0 bases from J, with 8 bases between. From germline, CDR1 is SQVTM and CDR2 ANQGSEA. The CDR3 has 12 amino acids. CDR3 amino acids: CSVKTASYEQYF. CDR3 nucleotides: TGCAGCGTTAAGACAGCCTCCTACGAGCAGTACTTC.

The rearrangement joins TRBV28 to TRBJ1-5; possible D gene TRBD1, 5 bases. Germline loops: CDR1 MDHEN, CDR2 SYDVKM. With 5 bases removed from V and 4 bases from J, the gap between germline ends came to 15 bases. The CDR3 contains 15 residues. The CDR3 DNA reads as TGTGCCAGCAGTCTGGCGGGGGAAGGGAATCAGCCCCAGCATTTT. This translates into CASSLAGEGNQPQHF.

This clonotype was seen only a few times. The gene calls are TRBV6-6 and TRBJ2-5; D remains ambiguous. CDR3 size: 14 residues. From germline, CDR1 is MNHNY and CDR2 SVGAGI (reference sequence). V lost 0 bases, J lost 2 bases, and 7 bases lay in between. This CDR3 reads CASSYSRQQETQYF. For the CDR3, the DNA is TGTGCCAGCAGTTACTCGAGACAACAAGAGACCCAGTACTTC.

In its sample, this clonotype was seen many times. The chain joins TRBV6-5 to TRBJ2-2; no definite D call. The germline CDR1 and CDR2 sequences are MNHEY and SVGAGI. The CDR3 runs 15 residues. Trimming took 9 bases from V and 2 from J, leaving 16 bases between them. This CDR3 is CASLPRKSNTGELFF. The CDR3 nucleotides are TGTGCCAGTCTACCCCGGAAGAGTAACACCGGGGAGCTGTTTTTT.

This clonotype was counted a few times. The chain carries TRBV29-1 and TRBJ2-7; TRBD2 agrees at 9 bases. Unmatched junction bases numbered 7, after V lost 3 bases and J lost 4 bases. Germline CDR1 reads SQVTM; CDR2 reads ANQGSEA. The CDR3 extends over 14 amino acids. CDR3: CSVDEAGGSYEQYF. In DNA, the CDR3 is TGCAGCGTTGACGAAGCGGGAGGATCTTACGAGCAGTACTTC.

With respect to this clonotype: At one end the junction does not follow the germline gene, possibly because of a read error. The J gene is TRBJ2-4, the V gene TRBV2; a possible D gene is TRBD2 (5 bases). Germline V gives CDR1 SNHLY, CDR2 FYNNEI. This CDR3 has 13 amino acids. In DNA, the CDR3 is TGTGCCGGCAGTGAGGACGGGAAAGACATTCAGTACTTC. Its protein is CAGSEDGKDIQYF.

This clonotype was seen many times. This rearrangement joins TRBV6-2 or TRBV6-3 to TRBJ2-2, with a weak D call TRBD2 (6 bases). There are 14 residues in the CDR3. CDR1 MNHEY and CDR2 SVGEGT come from the germline V gene. V dropped 0 bases and J dropped 4 bases, with 6 bases sitting between them. The CDR3 reads CASSYSTSTGELFF. DNA for the CDR3: TGTGCCAGCAGTTACTCGACTAGCACCGGGGAGCTGTTTTTT.

This clonotype has more than one count but fewer than ten. V is TRBV11-2 and J is TRBJ2-1, with 10 bases lining up with TRBD2. The CDR3 is made up of 16 amino acids. V lost 3 bases to trimming and J lost 8 bases; unmatched junction nucleotides: 10. The germline gives CDR1 SGHAT, CDR2 FQNNGV. DNA for the CDR3: TGTGCCAGCAGCTTCCGGACTAGCGGCCAAGTGGATGAGCAGTTCTTC. Protein sequence: CASSFRTSGQVDEQFF.

This clonotype was counted between two and nine times. The rearrangement links TRBV7-3 to TRBJ2-2, with TRBD2 identical over 10 bases. The CDR3 loop spans 14 amino acids. Trimming took 10 bases from V and 1 from J; bases not matched to a gene: 3. Per germline, CDR1 SGHTA and CDR2 FQGTGA. The CDR3 reads CATQREGNTGELFF. The CDR3 DNA reads TGTGCCACCCAGCGGGAGGGGAACACCGGGGAGCTGTTTTTT.

The CDR3 loop is CASSLDHRLDNEQFF. CDR3 bases: TGTGCCAGCAGCTTAGATCATAGGTTGGACAATGAGCAGTTCTTC. The J gene is TRBJ2-1, the V gene TRBV11-2; no clear D gene. The CDR3 totals 15 residues. Germline CDR1 and CDR2: SGHAT and FQNNGV. Deletions cut 0 bases from V and 5 bases from J, with 11 bases between.

This clonotype was detected a few times. The junction departs from the called germline gene at one end, perhaps through a read error. This sequence joins TRBV6-5 and TRBJ2-2, with TRBD2 identical over 7 bases. The germline gives CDR1 MNHEY, CDR2 SVGAGI. The CDR3 is 16 residues long. CDR3 residues: CASRPLTSIDTEELFF. The CDR3 coding sequence is TGTGCCAGCAGACCTTTGACTAGCATCGACACCGAGGAGCTGTTTTTT.

This clonotype was observed a few times. The chain joins TRBV12-3 or TRBV12-4 to TRBJ2-2, with TRBD1 as a possible D gene (6 bases). V dropped 1 base and J dropped 6 bases, with 15 bases sitting between them. The CDR3 is 16 amino acids. The chain's CDR3 is CASSLGAGDFSGELFF. In DNA, the CDR3 is TGTGCCAGCAGTTTAGGGGCAGGGGATTTTTCCGGGGAGCTGTTTTTT.